These 4 T cell receptor beta chains were all obtained from the same sample, sequenced in a study of shared clonotypes between healthy human individuals. Sequenced by immunoSEQ multiplex PCR; TCRdb stores in-frame clones only, minus some. Among fewer than 600,000 clones listed, more than 70% were seen once. The material sequenced was PBMCs. These receptors came from a woman between 35 and 50 years old in good health. Some clones in this sample may be carry-over from other donors' samples.

Many counts were recorded for this clone. J is TRBJ1-2 and V is TRBV28, with D perhaps TRBD1 (5 bases). Looked up from germline, CDR1 is MDHEN and CDR2 is SYDVKM. V was trimmed by 3 bases and J by 5 bases, leaving 7 bases between them. This CDR3 comprises 12 residues. CDR3 region: CASSLKGYGYTF. Written as DNA, the CDR3 is TGTGCCAGCAGTTTGAAGGGGTATGGCTACACCTTC.

The V and J genes are TRBV4-1 and TRBJ1-5; 7 nucleotides agree with TRBD1. V shed 4 bases and J 0 bases; nucleotides not matched to a gene: 9. The CDR3 is made up of 17 amino acids. Germline V CDR1 and CDR2: MGHRA, YSYEKL. The CDR3 DNA reads TGCGCCAGCAGCCCGACGGACAGGCGGTATAGCAATCAGCCCCAGCATTTT. Protein sequence: CASSPTDRRYSNQPQHF.

This clone was counted at least ten times. The same CDR3 arises from other DNA sequences in this sample as well. V usage is TRBV29-1 and J usage is TRBJ2-7; 10 nucleotides align to TRBD2. Trimming removed 6 bases from V and 4 bases from J; junction bases left unmatched: 6. Per germline, CDR1 SQVTM and CDR2 ANQGSEA. This CDR3 has 13 residues. The CDR3 DNA reads TGCAGCGTCTCGACTAGCGGGTCGTACGAGCAGTACTTC. It codes for CSVSTSGSYEQYF.

The genes are TRBV28 and TRBJ1-5; D gene ambiguous. V was pared by 6 bases and J by 4 bases, with 13 bases between. The CDR3 has 14 residues. Germline V gene sequence: CDR1 MDHEN, CDR2 SYDVKM. CDR3 region: CASSPSLINQPQHF. The CDR3 nucleotides read TGTGCCAGCAGCCCCTCCTTGATAAATCAGCCCCAGCATTTT.